The clone carrying this TCR beta chain was counted only a few times. What it binds is unknown. This specimen belongs to a study of response to subunit inactivated influenza vaccine. Study observations and caveats: Each seasonal influenza vaccination recruits few new T cells, the authors suggested.

One entry per CDR3 protein, called by TCRdb with MiXCR from the RT-PCR reads. The profile shows under 550,000 distinct CDR3 sequences, 7.2% of them singletons. The V gene's germline CDR1 is SEHNR and CDR2 FQNEAQ (reference sequence). There are 13 residues in the CDR3. The germline V and J ends were trimmed by 6 bases and 0 bases, with 9 bases remaining between them. The sequence came from a man in his fifties or sixties who received an inactivated influenza vaccine. Sequenced material: PBMCs from blood, taken less than 25 months after vaccination. The chain is built from TRBV7-9 and TRBJ2-7; tentatively, D is TRBD1 (5 bases). In nucleotides, the CDR3 is TGTGCCAGCAGACCAGGGATCTCCTACGAGCAGTACTTC. Protein: CASRPGISYEQYF.